This TCR beta chain stems from a study of T cells expressing NK-cell markers. Study in general: Sorted CD3+CD56-NKG2C+, CD3+CD56+NKG2C+ and CD3+CD56+NKG2C- T cells supplied the TCR beta repertoires. Study findings and constraints: Of the CD8+ T cell pool in over 5 donors, roughly 1.0-8% was accounted for by dominant NKG2C+ clonotypes. Several of the donors also had these clonotypes leading their CD3+CD56-NKG2C+ fraction.

CDR3 size: 14 residues. CDR1 is SGDLS, CDR2 YYNGEE, per germline. Beta-chain TCR cDNA was generated via 5'RACE template switching with UMIs. TCRdb reprocessed the 5' RACE reads; each CDR3 protein has one entry and no DNA is given. The table for this sample gives some 460,000 distinct CDR3 sequences. As concerns this clonotype: Its target is unknown.

The clonotype originates from a woman aged 45-60 years in good health. The chain couples TRBV9 to TRBJ2-7; the TRBD1 assignment by TCRdb is unverifiable without DNA. Material: blood T cells: a sorted CD56 or NKG2C T cell subset, CD4+ or CD8+ T cells, or bulk PBMC T cells (not recorded which). The CDR3 loop is CASSRMGDSYEQYF. Supplemented by reference TRBV9 and TRBJ2-7, the full variable domain reads DSGVTQTPKHLITATGQRVTLRCSPRSGDLSVYWYQQSLDQGLQFLIQYYNGEERAKGNILERFSAQQFPDLHSELNLSSLELGDSALYFCASSRMGDSYEQYFGPGTRLTVT.